This T cell receptor (beta chain) was obtained from a study of shared clonotypes between healthy human individuals. Donation came from healthy HIV-negative adults that had no recent acute infections or vaccinations. The V segment lost 7 bases and the J segment 6 bases; nucleotides outside the gene matches: 7. This CDR3 is 14 amino acids long. CDR1 and CDR2 from the germline V gene are MDHEN and SYDVKM. This clone was observed a single time. Its cognate antigen is unknown. Study-wide results and limits: As a rule, naive subsets had a larger estimated richness than memory subsets. Shared clonotypes: 4.5% to 6% naive CD4, 3.5% to 4% naive CD8, 2.3% memory CD4, under 0.45% memory CD8. Tissues were not sampled, only blood, and their repertoires likely differ.

Sequencing was performed with immunoSEQ multiplex PCR; in TCRdb, only in-frame clones are kept and a portion is missing. The sample consists of more than 1,200,000 clones, about 98.5% of them appearing once. This rearrangement joins TRBV28 to TRBJ2-7; 12 bases line up with TRBD2. Sequenced sample: naive CD4+ T cells sorted from blood. Sample subset: CD45RA+ positively selected. The clonotype was recovered from a man under 40 in good health. CDR3 residues: CASTTGTSGLEQYF. DNA for the CDR3: TGTGCCAGCACTACCGGGACTAGCGGGCTCGAGCAGTACTTC.